Below, one TCR beta chain is given with its context. Its antigen target is currently unknown. No qualities accompany the bases; no much larger clone lies one base away. Sequencer: Illumina HiSeq 2500. Quantitative 5'-RACE with molecular barcodes was the method used to prepare the TCR beta libraries. The authors processed their data as follows. To identify disease-linked TCR variants, a new computational method was used, one built on a probabilistic model of VDJ rearrangement. TCRdb reprocessing: public reads trimmed at Q25 with fastp, clones called with MiXCR, in-frame beta chains kept. Every entry covers one CDR3 protein and lists the most common genes and DNA from its rows. The V and J calls reflect TCRdb's pipeline rather than the authors' work. The sample table holds fewer than 550,000 distinct CDR3 sequences, of which 5.3% were seen once. The biggest ten clones account for under 4.5% of the sample.

Taken from cysteine to phenylalanine, the CDR3 has 15 residues. Left in the record is the CDR3 DNA by itself, 45 bases read in frame from the first base. CDR1 GTSNPN and CDR2 SVGIG were looked up in the germline V gene (reference sequence). Trimming removed 0 bases from V and 0 bases from J, leaving 9 bases between the germline ends. The data are from a study of CD8 T cells in ankylosing spondylitis (dated by TCRdb to between 2016 and 2019). For context, the study as a whole: The study profiled T cell receptor beta repertoires in healthy donors and ankylosing spondylitis patients to find disease-linked TCR variants. In total, the full study cohort was made up of some 110 healthy donors and 25 ankylosing spondylitis patients. Peripheral blood samples were taken, and synovial fluid was additionally collected from ankylosing spondylitis patients.

Results the study describes overall, beyond this receptor: The disease-linked clones were reported to be significantly enriched in matched synovial fluid samples from ankylosing spondylitis patients. Blood from ankylosing spondylitis patients appeared to be characterized by a TCR beta motif made up of under ten highly homologous amino acid variants. The disease-linked clones showed a CD8+ phenotype and occurred at relatively low frequencies in peripheral blood. Some of the motif variants had been reported before in the synovial fluid and blood of reactive arthritis patients, a finding that suggests common disease-initiation mechanisms.

Material: blood, either unsorted or a sorted T cell fraction (not recorded which). The chain couples TRBV30 to TRBJ2-1, and TRBD2 may be the D gene, going by 6 matching bases. This clonotype was sampled from a male donor with ankylosing spondylitis. The bases read TGTGCCTGGAGTGTATTTAGCGGCTCCTACAATGAGCAGTTCTTC. This codes for CAWSVFSGSYNEQFF.